These 27 T cell receptor beta chains originate from one sample sequenced in a study of T cell changes during pregnancy in multiple sclerosis. TCRdb's table, derived via immunoSEQ multiplex PCR, lists solely in-frame clones and lacks some. The sample lists 40,000 to 45,000 clones; just under 95% were seen once. Sample: CD4+ T cells from peripheral blood mononuclear cells, taken in the third trimester of pregnancy. All receptors come from a female donor with multiple sclerosis, enrolled in a pregnancy study.

This clone came up once. V usage is TRBV15 and J usage is TRBJ2-5, with 10 bases aligning to TRBD2. The trim removed 1 base at V and 4 bases at J, leaving 6 bases unmatched. CDR1 is LNHNV, CDR2 YYDKDF, per germline (reference sequence). CDR3 length: 16 residues. The CDR3 region has the DNA TGTGCCACCAGCAGAGTTCAAGCGGGAGGGGGAGAGACCCAGTACTTC. Translation gives CATSRVQAGGGETQYF.

The V call is TRBV5-4, the J call TRBJ2-5; D remains ambiguous. V was trimmed by 0 bases and J by 1 base, leaving 4 bases between them. Germline loops: CDR1 SGHNT, CDR2 YYREEE (reference sequence). The CDR3 is made up of 13 amino acids. This chain's CDR3 is CASSLGLQETQYF. DNA for the CDR3: TGTGCCAGCAGCTTGGGGCTCCAAGAGACCCAGTACTTC.

This clone was counted a single time. This chain connects TRBV11-2 to TRBJ1-1, with D unclear. Per germline, CDR1 SGHAT and CDR2 FQNNGV. The V end was cut by 5 bases, the J end by 4 bases, with 11 bases between. CDR3 length: 13 amino acids. The CDR3 DNA sequence: TGTGCCAGCAGCCTCCGGGCGGGCACTGAAGCTTTCTTT. Its translation is CASSLRAGTEAFF.

This chain joins TRBV4-3 and TRBJ2-5; TRBD1 agrees at 11 bases. The CDR3 contains 16 residues. V was clipped by 0 bases and J by 5 bases; unmatched bases: 5. CDR1 is LGHNA, CDR2 YSLEER, per germline. CDR3 DNA: TGCGCCAGCAGCCAAGAGGACAGGGGGCGTGGGGAGACCCAGTACTTC. Translation gives CASSQEDRGRGETQYF.

This clone was seen once. V gene TRBV28 combines with J gene TRBJ2-7; D perhaps matches TRBD1 (6 bases). Germline CDR1 MDHEN, CDR2 SYDVKM. This CDR3 has 16 residues. Trimming stripped 3 bases from V and 3 bases from J, with 18 bases between. The CDR3 protein is CASSFVGGTTFYEQYF. The DNA for the CDR3 is TGTGCCAGCAGTTTCGTAGGTGGGACAACTTTCTACGAGCAGTACTTC.

The rearrangement uses TRBV6-5 and TRBJ2-7; TRBD1 matches at 9 bases. The length of the CDR3 is 15 residues. CDR1 and CDR2 from the germline V gene are MNHEY and SVGAGI. Trimming took 3 bases from V and 4 from J; bases not matched to a gene: 7. CDR3: CASSYLGTGQYEQYF. CDR3 coding DNA: TGTGCCAGCAGTTATCTCGGGACAGGGCAGTACGAGCAGTACTTC.

The chain has TRBV6-1 and TRBJ2-5; TRBD2 matches 10 bases. The CDR3 has 16 residues. V trimming: 3 bases; J trimming: 5 bases; junction bases outside the gene matches: 9. Germline CDR1 and CDR2: MNHNS and SASEGT. CDR3 DNA: TGTGCCAGCAGTGACGCCCCTAGCGGGAGCGCCGAGACCCAGTACTTC. This translates into CASSDAPSGSAETQYF.

This sequence joins TRBV6-1 and TRBJ1-4, with a possible D match to TRBD1 (6 bases). Per the germline V gene, CDR1 is MNHNS and CDR2 is SASEGT. The germline V and J ends were trimmed by 6 bases and 5 bases, with 16 bases remaining between them. The CDR3 is made up of 15 amino acids. This chain's CDR3 is CASRSGGHANEKLFF. The DNA of the CDR3 is TGTGCCAGCAGGTCCGGGGGGCACGCGAATGAAAAACTGTTTTTT.

This chain connects TRBV5-6 to TRBJ2-7; 7 nucleotides match TRBD2. The CDR3 is 16 amino acids. Germline V gene lookup returns CDR1 SGHDT and CDR2 YYEEEE. The V segment lost 4 bases and the J segment 7 bases; nucleotides outside the gene matches: 17. In nucleotides, the CDR3 is TGTGCCAGCAGCCCAAACTGGCGAGCGGGAAGTGGGGAGCAGTACTTC. It is translated as CASSPNWRAGSGEQYF.

The chain joins TRBV5-5 to TRBJ1-2; maybe TRBD1 (6 bases). Between the trimmed V and J ends, which lost 2 bases and 1 base, there was a span of 12 bases. Germline CDR1 and CDR2: SGHKS and YYEKEE (reference sequence). The CDR3 has 15 residues. The CDR3 loop reads CASSLGGGLNYGYTF. In DNA form, the CDR3 reads TGTGCCAGCAGCTTAGGTGGGGGCCTTAACTATGGCTACACCTTC. Full variable domain (rest looked up from reference TRBV5-5 and TRBJ1-2): DAGVTQSPTHLIKTRGQQVTLRCSPISGHKSVSWYQQVLGQGPQFIFQYYEKEERGRGNFPDRFSARQFPNYSSELNVNALLLGDSALYLCASSLGGGLNYGYTFGSGTRLTVV.

J is TRBJ1-2 and V is TRBV6-1; D unresolved. Trimming left V 6 bases short and J 5 bases short, with 10 bases between. Germline-derived CDR1 and CDR2 are MNHNS and SASEGT. The CDR3 has 12 residues. The CDR3 sequence: CASSDHRYGYTF. In nucleotides, the CDR3 is TGTGCCAGCAGCGACCACAGATATGGCTACACCTTC.

The rearrangement joins TRBV19 to TRBJ1-1, with D perhaps matching TRBD1 (5 bases). The CDR3 has 16 amino acids. V was cut by 4 bases and J by 0 bases, with 15 bases left in between. CDR1 and CDR2 from the germline V gene are LNHDA and SQIVND (reference sequence). The CDR3 is CASSTLGGRVNTEAFF. CDR3 coding DNA: TGTGCCAGTAGTACGCTCGGGGGGAGAGTGAACACTGAAGCTTTCTTT.

This sequence joins TRBV30 and TRBJ2-2, with no clear D. This CDR3 comprises 14 residues. From germline, CDR1 is GTSNPN and CDR2 SVGIG (reference sequence). V was shortened by 0 bases and J by 2 bases, with 7 bases between the two germline ends. DNA of the CDR3: TGTGCCTGGAGTGTTGGCATTAACACCGGGGAGCTGTTTTTT. This encodes CAWSVGINTGELFF.

The V gene is TRBV21-1, the J gene TRBJ1-5; the DNA was not used to check the table's D call, TRBD1. TRBV21-1 is an annotated pseudogene. The CDR3 consists of 21 residues. CDR3 nucleotide sequence: TGTGCCAGCAGCAAAGGCCCAGACAGGGGGCTTCTATCCGACCTCAATCAGCCCCAGCATTTT. This translates into CASSKGPDRGLLSDLNQPQHF.

The rearrangement joins TRBV5-1 to TRBJ2-5, with 7 bases lining up with TRBD1. J was trimmed by 7 bases and V by 2 bases; bases with no gene match: 8. Per germline, CDR1 SGHRS and CDR2 YFSETQ. CDR3 length: 14 residues. The CDR3 reads CASSLTGAVGTQYF. Written as DNA, the CDR3 is TGCGCCAGCAGCTTAACAGGGGCGGTGGGGACCCAGTACTTC.

The chain recombines TRBV7-9 with TRBJ2-3; 11 nucleotides align to TRBD2. CDR1 and CDR2 from the germline V gene are SEHNR and FQNEAQ (reference sequence). V shed 1 base, J shed 0 bases, and the junction held 3 bases outside the gene matches. The CDR3 has 17 amino acids. This CDR3 is CASSLDRTSGSTDTQYF. The DNA of the CDR3 is TGTGCCAGCAGCTTAGACAGGACTAGCGGGAGCACAGATACGCAGTATTTT.

This chain connects TRBV11-2 to TRBJ2-4; a weak D match, TRBD1 (5 bases). Trimming stripped 5 bases from V and 0 bases from J, with 14 bases between. The CDR3 loop spans 16 amino acids. Germline V lookup: CDR1 SGHAT, CDR2 FQNNGV. CDR3 region: CASSPHRLLAKNIQYF. Written as DNA, the CDR3 is TGTGCCAGCAGCCCACACAGGCTTCTAGCCAAAAACATTCAGTACTTC.

The chain joins TRBV7-2 to TRBJ2-5; TRBD2 matches 8 bases. The CDR3 covers 16 residues. CDR1 and CDR2 (germline): SGHTA, FQGNSA. The trim removed 5 bases at V and 2 bases at J, leaving 10 bases unmatched. CDR3 DNA sequence: TGTGCCAGCAGCCCGCCCGGGACTAGAAAACAAGAGACCCAGTACTTC. Residues: CASSPPGTRKQETQYF.

The chain employs TRBV15 and TRBJ1-2; TRBD1 matches 7 bases. Losses at the gene ends were 0 bases for V and 5 bases for J; bases not matched to a gene: 9. Per germline, CDR1 LNHNV and CDR2 YYDKDF (reference sequence). The CDR3 has 16 amino acids. The CDR3 region has the DNA TGTGCCACCAGCAGAGACCTGACAGGGAGAAGTTATGGCTACACCTTC. Its translation: CATSRDLTGRSYGYTF.

The chain combines TRBV7-2 with TRBJ2-1, with D possibly TRBD2 on 5 matching bases. CDR3 length: 14 amino acids. V was shortened by 1 base and J by 7 bases, with 11 bases between the two germline ends. Germline assignment: CDR1 SGHTA and CDR2 FQGNSA. CDR3 bases: TGTGCCAGCAGCTTAGGGGAGCTGAGGAATGAGCAGTTCTTC. Protein: CASSLGELRNEQFF.

The rearrangement links TRBV28 to TRBJ1-4, with 7 bases that match TRBD1. The germline V gene has CDR1 MDHEN and CDR2 SYDVKM. The CDR3 covers 15 residues. The V gene end was trimmed by 2 bases and the J gene end by 4 bases; junction bases not matched to a gene: 4. As DNA, the CDR3 is TGTGCCAGCAGTTTACCGGGACAGAATAATGAAAAACTGTTTTTT. Translated, it gives CASSLPGQNNEKLFF.

This CDR3 reads CACGNQDEQYF. CDR3 nucleotide sequence: TGTGCCTGCGGGAACCAAGACGAGCAGTACTTC. J is TRBJ2-7 and V is TRBV5-4; TRBD2 is a possible D gene (6 bases). This CDR3 region has 11 residues. Trimming cost V 10 bases and J 5 bases, with 13 bases left between them. Per the germline V gene, CDR1 is SGHNT and CDR2 is YYREEE (reference sequence).

The rearrangement joins TRBV21-1 to TRBJ2-1; the DNA was not used to check the table's D call, TRBD2. TRBV21-1 is reported as a pseudogene. The CDR3 sequence is 15 residues long. The CDR3 is CASTQGSGDLNEQFF. The CDR3 DNA reads as TGTGCCAGCACCCAGGGTAGCGGGGATCTAAATGAGCAGTTCTTC.

The chain has TRBV7-2 and TRBJ2-1; D is possibly TRBD2 (5 bases). This CDR3 is 15 amino acids long. V lost 0 bases and J 10 bases, leaving 16 bases between the germline ends. The V gene's germline CDR1 is SGHTA and CDR2 FQGNSA. The CDR3 DNA is TGTGCCAGCAGCTTAGCTGAGCGCGCTACGGGGGAGCAGTTCTTC. Its translation: CASSLAERATGEQFF.

The sample holds one count of this clone. The V call is TRBV11-3, the J call TRBJ2-3; 13 nucleotides line up with TRBD2. The V gene's germline CDR1 is SGHNT and CDR2 YENEEA. This CDR3 is built from 15 residues. After removal of 2 bases from V and 6 bases from J, the junction contained 2 bases not matched to a gene. CDR3 nucleotides: TGTGCCAGCAGCTTAATGACTAGCGGGAGGGATACGCAGTATTTT. Translation gives CASSLMTSGRDTQYF.

V usage is TRBV19 and J usage is TRBJ2-1; 8 bases align to TRBD2. CDR1 is LNHDA and CDR2 is SQIVND in the germline V gene (reference sequence). This CDR3 has 15 amino acids. V lost 3 bases and J lost 7; bases outside the gene matches: 8. The CDR3 here is CASSIPAGARNEQFF. As DNA, the CDR3 is TGTGCCAGTAGTATCCCAGCGGGAGCGAGAAATGAGCAGTTCTTC.

This chain links TRBV15 with TRBJ1-4; a weak D match, TRBD1 (6 bases). Germline CDR1 and CDR2: LNHNV and YYDKDF (reference sequence). This CDR3 has 15 residues. V was shortened by 3 bases and J by 0 bases, with 8 bases between the two germline ends. CDR3 region: CATSRYRATNEKLFF. As DNA, the CDR3 is TGTGCCACCAGCAGGTACAGGGCAACTAATGAAAAACTGTTTTTT.